A selection of T cell receptor beta chains follows, all from one sample in a study of blood T cells in healthy people across ages. From the 5' RACE reads, TCRdb called clonotypes with MiXCR, one entry per CDR3 protein. The data show 1,300,000 or so distinct CDR3 sequences, approximately 59% seen once. Sequencing was carried out using blood. The source is a man aged 18 to 29 in good health. Both conserved end residues are part of each CDR3. Fields, in order: V gene, clone size, J gene, D gene, CDR3 DNA, CDR3 protein. The D gene is left open where the match is weak. A clone size is listed for some rows: how often the clone was seen (once, few, many), or a class if it is expanded.

v_gene: TRBV4-1
abundance: .
j_gene: TRBJ2-4
d_gene: .
CDR3nt: TGCGCCAGCAGCCAAGATGGCGGGCAGGGGTTGGACCCCATACTAGCCAAAAACATTCAGTACTTC
CDR3aa: CASSQDGGQGLDPILAKNIQYF

v_gene: TRBV27
abundance: .
j_gene: TRBJ1-6
d_gene: .
CDR3nt: TGTGCCAGCAGTTTAGATCCGGGAATAAATTCACCCCTCCACTTT
CDR3aa: CASSLDPGINSPLHF

v_gene: TRBV5-1
abundance: few
j_gene: TRBJ2-1
d_gene: .
CDR3nt: TGCGCCAGCAGCATTGGGGTAGCCCCCGAGATTTTTTACAATGAGCAGTTCTTC
CDR3aa: CASSIGVAPEIFYNEQFF

v_gene: TRBV6-1
abundance: few
j_gene: TRBJ1-5
d_gene: .
CDR3nt: TGTGCCAGCAGTCCCTTGGGGGCTCAGCCCCAGCATTTT
CDR3aa: CASSPLGAQPQHF

v_gene: TRBV10-1
abundance: .
j_gene: TRBJ1-1
d_gene: .
CDR3nt: TGCGCCAGCAGTGCTACAGGAGGCAGGTTGAACACTGAAGCTTTCTTT
CDR3aa: CASSATGGRLNTEAFF

v_gene: TRBV7-2
abundance: .
j_gene: TRBJ1-1
d_gene: .
CDR3nt: TGTGCCAGCAGCGGCAGGGCGGCAAACACTGAAGCTTTCTTT
CDR3aa: CASSGRAANTEAFF

v_gene: TRBV6-5
abundance: .
j_gene: TRBJ2-2
d_gene: .
CDR3nt: TGTGCCAGCAGTCCCCCCACACTACCAACCGGGGAGCTGTTTTTT
CDR3aa: CASSPPTLPTGELFF

v_gene: TRBV4-1
abundance: .
j_gene: TRBJ2-7
d_gene: .
CDR3nt: TGCGCCAGCAGCCAAGGTAGAGGGGTCCCCTACGAGCAGTACTTC
CDR3aa: CASSQGRGVPYEQYF

v_gene: TRBV4-1
abundance: few
j_gene: TRBJ2-7
d_gene: TRBD2
CDR3nt: TGCGCCAGCAGCGATCTAGCGGGAGCCGAGCAGTACTTC
CDR3aa: CASSDLAGAEQYF

v_gene: TRBV6-2/TRBV6-3
abundance: .
j_gene: TRBJ2-4
d_gene: TRBD1
CDR3nt: TGTGCCAGCAGTACTGACAGGGGAGGAGGGGAGCAGTACTTC
CDR3aa: CASSTDRGGGEQYF

v_gene: TRBV28
abundance: .
j_gene: TRBJ1-5
d_gene: .
CDR3nt: TGTGCCAGCAGTCCCACATCAGGGAATCGGCCCCAGCATTTT
CDR3aa: CASSPTSGNRPQHF

v_gene: TRBV20-1
abundance: .
j_gene: TRBJ1-2
d_gene: .
CDR3nt: TGCAGTGCAAGAAACACAGGGCCTAACTATGGCTACACCTTC
CDR3aa: CSARNTGPNYGYTF

v_gene: TRBV5-1
abundance: .
j_gene: TRBJ2-1
d_gene: .
CDR3nt: TGCGCCAGCAGCTTGGCGGCTAGCAACAATGAGCAGTTCTTC
CDR3aa: CASSLAASNNEQFF

v_gene: TRBV6-2/TRBV6-3
abundance: once
j_gene: TRBJ1-2
d_gene: TRBD1
CDR3nt: TGTGCCAGCAGTTACGACAGGGGGCTATTTAATGGCTACACCTTC
CDR3aa: CASSYDRGLFNGYTF

v_gene: TRBV20-1
abundance: .
j_gene: TRBJ2-7
d_gene: TRBD1
CDR3nt: TGCAGTGCTAGAGATGTCGGACAGGGGGCTAGCGAGCAGTACTTC
CDR3aa: CSARDVGQGASEQYF

v_gene: TRBV7-9
abundance: few
j_gene: TRBJ2-7
d_gene: TRBD1
CDR3nt: TGTGCCAGCAGCTCCTCAGACAGGGACATCTACGAGCAGTACTTC
CDR3aa: CASSSSDRDIYEQYF

v_gene: TRBV13
abundance: .
j_gene: TRBJ1-2
d_gene: .
CDR3nt: TGTGCCAGCAGCTTAAGTGGGGCCTATGGCTACACCTTC
CDR3aa: CASSLSGAYGYTF

v_gene: TRBV4-1
abundance: .
j_gene: TRBJ2-3
d_gene: TRBD2
CDR3nt: TGCGCCAGCAGCCGAACTAGCGGAGCCATTTCAGATACGCAGTATTTT
CDR3aa: CASSRTSGAISDTQYF

v_gene: TRBV12-3/TRBV12-4
abundance: .
j_gene: TRBJ2-5
d_gene: .
CDR3nt: TGTGCCAGCAGTTCGAAGGTGGGGGGCGACGAGACCCAGTACTTC
CDR3aa: CASSSKVGGDETQYF

v_gene: TRBV4-1
abundance: .
j_gene: TRBJ1-5
d_gene: TRBD1
CDR3nt: TGCGCCAGCAGCAAATACGGACAGGGGAGCAATCAGCCCCAGCATTTT
CDR3aa: CASSKYGQGSNQPQHF

v_gene: TRBV7-9
abundance: .
j_gene: TRBJ2-1
d_gene: .
CDR3nt: TGTGCCAGCAGCTCCACCGGGACGCCCAACTACAATGAGCAGTTCTTC
CDR3aa: CASSSTGTPNYNEQFF

v_gene: TRBV6-1
abundance: .
j_gene: TRBJ1-2
d_gene: TRBD1
CDR3nt: TGTGCCAACCGACAGGGGAAGGACTATGGCTACACCTTC
CDR3aa: CANRQGKDYGYTF

v_gene: TRBV20-1
abundance: many
j_gene: TRBJ2-7
d_gene: .
CDR3nt: TGCAGTGTCTTAGGGGAGAGGGAACCCTACGAGCAGTACTTC
CDR3aa: CSVLGEREPYEQYF

v_gene: TRBV20-1
abundance: .
j_gene: TRBJ2-3
d_gene: TRBD1
CDR3nt: TGCAGTGCTAGTGTTCCCTCTAGGGGGCGCTTTGTATTCACAGATACGCAGTATTTT
CDR3aa: CSASVPSRGRFVFTDTQYF

v_gene: TRBV30
abundance: .
j_gene: TRBJ2-1
d_gene: .
CDR3nt: TGTGCCTGGAGTAGGCAAGACAATGAGCAGTTCTTC
CDR3aa: CAWSRQDNEQFF

v_gene: TRBV4-1
abundance: few
j_gene: TRBJ1-4
d_gene: .
CDR3nt: TGCGCCAGCAGCCAAGATGGCCCGCAAATGGGTGAAAAACTGTTTTTT
CDR3aa: CASSQDGPQMGEKLFF

v_gene: TRBV20-1
abundance: .
j_gene: TRBJ2-1
d_gene: .
CDR3nt: TGCAGTGCTAGAGATTCGGGTGAGCAGTTCTTC
CDR3aa: CSARDSGEQFF

v_gene: TRBV6-2/TRBV6-3
abundance: .
j_gene: TRBJ1-1
d_gene: .
CDR3nt: TGTGCCAGCAGTTACGCAGGACGGGCGACGGTCCCATCGGGGACTGAAGCTTTCTTT
CDR3aa: CASSYAGRATVPSGTEAFF

v_gene: TRBV18
abundance: .
j_gene: TRBJ2-3
d_gene: .
CDR3nt: TGTGCCAGCTCACACAGGGCCCTTACTAGCACAGATACGCAGTATTTT
CDR3aa: CASSHRALTSTDTQYF

v_gene: TRBV20-1
abundance: .
j_gene: TRBJ2-7
d_gene: .
CDR3nt: TGCAGTGTTCGAAACAGGGCTGGCTACGAGCAGTACTTC
CDR3aa: CSVRNRAGYEQYF

v_gene: TRBV12-3/TRBV12-4
abundance: .
j_gene: TRBJ2-1
d_gene: .
CDR3nt: TGTGCCAGCAGTTTTGGTCTAGCCCTTTCGGTTGAGCAGTTCTTC
CDR3aa: CASSFGLALSVEQFF

v_gene: TRBV7-9
abundance: .
j_gene: TRBJ2-2
d_gene: TRBD1
CDR3nt: TGTGCCAGCAGCGCACAGGGGGCGAACACCGGGGAGCTGTTTTTT
CDR3aa: CASSAQGANTGELFF

v_gene: TRBV27
abundance: .
j_gene: TRBJ2-2
d_gene: TRBD1
CDR3nt: TGTGCCAGCAGATCTCCCCCCGGGACAGGGGCCACCGGGGAGCTGTTTTTT
CDR3aa: CASRSPPGTGATGELFF

v_gene: TRBV29-1
abundance: .
j_gene: TRBJ1-1
d_gene: .
CDR3nt: TGCACCACTTCAGTCTGGGAGAACACTGAAGCTTTCTTT
CDR3aa: CTTSVWENTEAFF

v_gene: TRBV15
abundance: .
j_gene: TRBJ2-1
d_gene: .
CDR3nt: TGTGCCACCAGCACCCCCTTCGGGAACAATGAGCAGTTCTTC
CDR3aa: CATSTPFGNNEQFF

v_gene: TRBV2
abundance: .
j_gene: TRBJ2-3
d_gene: TRBD2
CDR3nt: TGTGCCAGCAGCCCCCGCTCGCGGGGGGGAACAGATACGCAGTATTTT
CDR3aa: CASSPRSRGGTDTQYF

v_gene: TRBV5-4
abundance: .
j_gene: TRBJ2-5
d_gene: TRBD2
CDR3nt: TGTGCCAGCAGCCCCGGGGGGATCCCAGGGAAACAGACCCAGTACTTC
CDR3aa: CASSPGGIPGKQTQYF

v_gene: TRBV5-1
abundance: .
j_gene: TRBJ2-2
d_gene: .
CDR3nt: TGTGCCAGCAGTCCGGACCTGACCGGGGAGCTGTTTTTT
CDR3aa: CASSPDLTGELFF

v_gene: TRBV6-5
abundance: few
j_gene: TRBJ2-7
d_gene: TRBD2
CDR3nt: TGTGCCAGCAGTTACTCGAAACGGGAGGGCTACGAGCAGTACTTC
CDR3aa: CASSYSKREGYEQYF

v_gene: TRBV7-9
abundance: .
j_gene: TRBJ1-2
d_gene: .
CDR3nt: TGTGCCAGCAGCTTAGGGGATACCTATGGCTACACCTTC
CDR3aa: CASSLGDTYGYTF

v_gene: TRBV6-5
abundance: .
j_gene: TRBJ2-4
d_gene: .
CDR3nt: TGTGCCAGCACCAACCACCCTTCGTCGGACATTCAGTACTTC
CDR3aa: CASTNHPSSDIQYF

v_gene: TRBV4-1
abundance: few
j_gene: TRBJ1-2
d_gene: .
CDR3nt: TGCGCCAGCAGCCAGTTCGAACTGGACAGAAATGGCTACACCTTC
CDR3aa: CASSQFELDRNGYTF